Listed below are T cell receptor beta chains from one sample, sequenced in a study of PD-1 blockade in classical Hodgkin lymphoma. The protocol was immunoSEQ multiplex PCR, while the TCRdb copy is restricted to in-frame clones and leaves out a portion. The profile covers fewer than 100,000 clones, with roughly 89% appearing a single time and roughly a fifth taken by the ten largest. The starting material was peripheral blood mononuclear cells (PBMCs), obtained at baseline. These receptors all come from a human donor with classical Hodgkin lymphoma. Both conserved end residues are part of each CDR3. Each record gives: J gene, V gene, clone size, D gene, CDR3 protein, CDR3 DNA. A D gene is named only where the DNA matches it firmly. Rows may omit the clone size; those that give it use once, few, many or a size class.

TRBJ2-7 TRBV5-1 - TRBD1 CASSLGTGTSYEQYF TGCGCCAGCAGCCTCGGGACAGGGACATCCTACGAGCAGTACTTC
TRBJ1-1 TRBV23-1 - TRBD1 CASSQSGKGATTEAFF TGCGCCAGCAGTCAATCAGGAAAGGGGGCGACCACTGAAGCTTTCTTT
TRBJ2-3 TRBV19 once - CASSLGEVDTQYF TGTGCCAGTTCCCTGGGGGAGGTAGATACGCAGTATTTT
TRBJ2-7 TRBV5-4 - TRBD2 CASSLEPSGGYEQYF TGTGCCAGCAGCTTGGAGCCTAGCGGGGGCTACGAGCAGTACTTC
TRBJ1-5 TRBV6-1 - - CASSEGVAYSNQPQHF TGTGCCAGCAGTGAAGGGGTCGCTTATAGCAATCAGCCCCAGCATTTT
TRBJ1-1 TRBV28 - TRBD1 CASSSGQLNTEAFF TGTGCCAGCAGCTCGGGACAGCTGAACACTGAAGCTTTCTTT
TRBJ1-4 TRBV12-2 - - CASRRDGANYEAAEKLFF TGTGCAAGTCGCCGAGACGGGGCCAACTATGAAGCGGCTGAAAAACTGTTTTTT
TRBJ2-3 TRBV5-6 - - CASSLEGYTDTQYF TGTGCCAGCAGCTTGGAGGGGTACACAGATACGCAGTATTTT
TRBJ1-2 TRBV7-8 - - CASSLRSQGSYGYTF TGTGCCAGCAGCTTAAGGTCGCAGGGGAGCTATGGCTACACCTTC
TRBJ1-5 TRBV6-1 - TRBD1 CASSATAGTGIQPQHF TGTGCCAGCAGTGCCACTGCCGGGACAGGGATACAGCCCCAGCATTTT
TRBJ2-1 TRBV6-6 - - CASGGLGANEQFF TGTGCCAGCGGGGGGTTAGGAGCCAATGAGCAGTTCTTC
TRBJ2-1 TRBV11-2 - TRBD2 CASSRGSAGVAYNEQFF TGTGCCAGCAGCCGAGGAAGTGCGGGAGTAGCCTACAATGAGCAGTTCTTC
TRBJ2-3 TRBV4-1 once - CASSQVGLGWDDTQYF TGCGCCAGCAGCCAAGTTGGCCTAGGATGGGACGATACGCAGTATTTT
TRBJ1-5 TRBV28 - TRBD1 CASSRDSFSNQPQHF TGTGCCAGCAGTAGGGACAGTTTTAGCAATCAGCCCCAGCATTTT
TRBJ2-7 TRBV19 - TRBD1 CASNPGQGYRDLLF TGTGCCAGTAACCCGGGACAGGGGTACCGGGACCTTCTCTTC
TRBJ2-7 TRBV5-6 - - CASSLGDVSGEQYF TGTGCCAGCAGCTTGGGGGATGTTTCTGGCGAGCAGTACTTC
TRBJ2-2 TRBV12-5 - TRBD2 CASGLRDYLFRTGELFF TGTGCTAGTGGGTTACGGGACTACCTTTTTCGAACCGGGGAGCTGTTTTTT
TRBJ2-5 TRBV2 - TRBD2 CASKGLAGETQYF TGTGCCAGCAAGGGACTAGCGGGAGAGACCCAGTACTTC
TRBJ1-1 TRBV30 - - CAWSWSGEAFF TGTGCCTGGAGTTGGTCGGGTGAAGCTTTCTTT
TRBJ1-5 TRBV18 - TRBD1 CASSPGQGASQPQHF TGTGCCAGCTCACCAGGGCAGGGGGCGAGTCAGCCCCAGCATTTT
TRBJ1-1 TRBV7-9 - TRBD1 CASSLGQGGAEAFF TGTGCCAGCAGCTTAGGACAGGGTGGGGCTGAAGCTTTCTTT
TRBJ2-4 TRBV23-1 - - CASSQPVLIGQGGENIQYF TGCGCCAGCAGTCAACCTGTCTTGATCGGCCAGGGGGGCGAGAACATTCAGTACTTC
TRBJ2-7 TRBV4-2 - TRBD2 CASSQTAGDVSYEQYF TGTGCCAGCAGCCAAACAGCGGGAGATGTCTCCTACGAGCAGTACTTC
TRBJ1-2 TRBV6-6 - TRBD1 CASSYAGQGRGYTF TGTGCCAGCAGTTACGCCGGACAGGGCAGGGGCTACACCTTC
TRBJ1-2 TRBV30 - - CAWTEANYGYTF TGTGCCTGGACAGAAGCTAACTATGGCTACACCTTC
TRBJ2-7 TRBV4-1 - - CASSAGRFAGTYEQYF TGCGCCAGCAGCGCTGGTAGATTCGCGGGGACCTACGAGCAGTACTTC
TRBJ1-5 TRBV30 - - CAWSPESNQPQHF TGTGCCTGGAGCCCAGAAAGCAATCAGCCCCAGCATTTT
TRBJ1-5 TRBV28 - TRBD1 CASSPLDRGSGQPQHF TGTGCCAGCAGTCCTCTGGACAGGGGCTCTGGTCAGCCCCAGCATTTT
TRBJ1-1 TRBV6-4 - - CASSELFDTEAFF TGTGCCAGCAGTGAATTGTTTGACACTGAAGCTTTCTTT
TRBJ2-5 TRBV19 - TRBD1 CASSLGQGINQETQYF TGTGCCAGTAGTCTAGGACAGGGGATTAACCAAGAGACCCAGTACTTC
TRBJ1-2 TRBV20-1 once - CSARAYGYTF TGCAGTGCTAGAGCTTATGGCTACACCTTC
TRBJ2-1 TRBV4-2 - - CASSQDSGYYNEQFF TGTGCCAGCAGCCAAGATAGCGGATACTACAATGAGCAGTTCTTC
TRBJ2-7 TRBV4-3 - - CASSQDGAGGYEQYF TGCGCCAGCAGCCAAGACGGGGCAGGAGGCTACGAGCAGTACTTC
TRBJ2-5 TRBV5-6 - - CASSFDAGIIAETQYF TGTGCCAGCAGCTTCGACGCGGGCATAATCGCAGAGACCCAGTACTTC
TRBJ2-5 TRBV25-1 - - CASSERGRGTQYF TGTGCCAGCAGTGAGCGGGGTAGGGGGACCCAGTACTTC
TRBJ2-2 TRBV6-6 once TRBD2 CASGTSGRENTGELFF TGTGCCAGCGGGACTAGCGGGAGGGAGAACACCGGGGAGCTGTTTTTT
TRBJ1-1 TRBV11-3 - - CASSPGGANTEAFF TGTGCCAGCAGCCCAGGCGGGGCGAACACTGAAGCTTTCTTT
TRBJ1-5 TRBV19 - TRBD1 CATNGGTGTTNQPQHF TGTGCCACCAACGGGGGGACAGGGACCACCAATCAGCCCCAGCATTTT
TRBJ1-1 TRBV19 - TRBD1 CASIGPGQGILNREAFF TGTGCCAGTATAGGTCCGGGACAGGGGATATTGAACAGGGAAGCTTTCTTT
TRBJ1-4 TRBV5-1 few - CASSRGADRATNEKLFF TGCGCCAGCAGCCGGGGGGCCGACAGAGCAACTAATGAAAAACTGTTTTTT
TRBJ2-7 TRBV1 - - CTSSQYRDPHYEQYF TGCACCAGCAGCCAATACCGGGACCCACACTACGAGCAGTACTTC
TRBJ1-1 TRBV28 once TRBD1 CAQGQGESWQTGAGRKAFF TGTGCGCAGGGACAGGGTGAATCTTGGCAAACAGGAGCGGGTCGTAAAGCTTTCTTT
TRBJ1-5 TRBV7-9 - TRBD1 CASSKTGIVNQPQHF TGTGCCAGCAGCAAGACAGGGATTGTCAATCAGCCCCAGCATTTT
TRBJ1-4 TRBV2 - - CASSQGGGVTNEKLFF TGTGCCAGCAGTCAAGGTGGTGGGGTGACTAATGAAAAACTGTTTTTT
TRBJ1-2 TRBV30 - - CAWSVGGSDGYTF TGTGCCTGGAGTGTAGGCGGTAGCGATGGCTACACCTTC
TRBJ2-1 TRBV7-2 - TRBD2 CASSLRLAGGWGEQFF TGTGCCAGCAGCTTAAGACTAGCGGGAGGTTGGGGTGAGCAGTTCTTC
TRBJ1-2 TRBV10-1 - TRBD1 CASSPGQGVYGYTF TGCGCCAGCAGTCCCGGACAGGGGGTCTATGGCTACACCTTC
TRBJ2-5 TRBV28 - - CASRGDQETQYF TGTGCCAGCAGAGGGGACCAAGAGACCCAGTACTTC
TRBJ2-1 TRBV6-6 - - CASSREAGLHGTEQFF TGTGCCAGCAGCCGTGAGGCGGGACTGCATGGGACTGAGCAGTTCTTC
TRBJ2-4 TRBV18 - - CASSPLGSIRDPDIQYF TGTGCCAGCTCACCACTTGGCTCGATTCGGGACCCTGACATTCAGTACTTC
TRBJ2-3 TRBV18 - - CASSPNYRDTQYF TGTGCCAGCTCCCCAAACTACCGAGATACGCAGTATTTT
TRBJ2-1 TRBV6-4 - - CASSENSNHEQFF TGTGCCAGCAGTGAGAACTCTAATCATGAGCAGTTCTTC
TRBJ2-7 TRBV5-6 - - CASSRSISYEQYF TGTGCCAGCAGCCGATCGATTAGCTACGAGCAGTACTTC
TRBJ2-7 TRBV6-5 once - CASSYGTLSYEQYF TGTGCCAGCAGTTACGGGACTCTATCCTACGAGCAGTACTTC
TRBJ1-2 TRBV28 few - CASRQLPGGYTF TGTGCCAGCAGGCAACTGCCGGGGGGCTACACCTTC